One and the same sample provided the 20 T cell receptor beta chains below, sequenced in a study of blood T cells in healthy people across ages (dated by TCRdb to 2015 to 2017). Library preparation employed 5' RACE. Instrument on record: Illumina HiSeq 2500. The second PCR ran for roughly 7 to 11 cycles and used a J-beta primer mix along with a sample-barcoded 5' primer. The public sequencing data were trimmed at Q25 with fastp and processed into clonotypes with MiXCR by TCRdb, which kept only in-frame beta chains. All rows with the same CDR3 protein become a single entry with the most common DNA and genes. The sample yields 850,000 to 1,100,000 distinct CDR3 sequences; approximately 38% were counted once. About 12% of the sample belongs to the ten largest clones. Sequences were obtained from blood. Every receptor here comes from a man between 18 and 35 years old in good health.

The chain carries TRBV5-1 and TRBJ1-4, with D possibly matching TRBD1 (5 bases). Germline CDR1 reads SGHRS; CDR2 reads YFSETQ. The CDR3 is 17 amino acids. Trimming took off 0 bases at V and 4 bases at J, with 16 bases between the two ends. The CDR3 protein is CASSLAQGSLHNEKLFF. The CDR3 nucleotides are TGCGCCAGCAGCTTGGCTCAGGGATCACTACATAATGAAAAACTGTTTTTT. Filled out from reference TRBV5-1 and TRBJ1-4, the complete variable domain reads KAGVTQTPRYLIKTRGQQVTLSCSPISGHRSVSWYQQTPGQGLQFLFEYFSETQRNKGNFPGRFSGRQFSNSRSEMNVSTLELGDSALYLCASSLAQGSLHNEKLFFGSGTQLSVL.

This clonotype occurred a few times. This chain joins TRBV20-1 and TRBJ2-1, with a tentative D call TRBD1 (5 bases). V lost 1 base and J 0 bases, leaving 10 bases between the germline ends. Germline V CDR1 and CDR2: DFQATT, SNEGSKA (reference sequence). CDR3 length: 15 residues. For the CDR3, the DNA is TGCAGTGCTAGAGGGGGCGGCCTCTCCTACAATGAGCAGTTCTTC. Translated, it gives CSARGGGLSYNEQFF.

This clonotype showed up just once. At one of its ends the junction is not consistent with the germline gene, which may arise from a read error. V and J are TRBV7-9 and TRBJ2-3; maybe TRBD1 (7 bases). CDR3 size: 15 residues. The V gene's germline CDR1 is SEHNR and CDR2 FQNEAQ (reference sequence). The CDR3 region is CANSLEEGASDTQYF. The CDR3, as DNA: TGTGCCAACAGCTTAGAGGAGGGGGCCTCAGATACGCAGTATTTT.

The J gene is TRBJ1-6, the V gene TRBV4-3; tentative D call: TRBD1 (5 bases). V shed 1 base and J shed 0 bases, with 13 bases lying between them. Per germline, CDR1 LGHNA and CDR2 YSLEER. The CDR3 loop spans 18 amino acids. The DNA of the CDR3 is TGCGCCAGCAGCCAAGGGGGGGTTAAGAGCTCCTATAATTCACCCCTCCACTTT. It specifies CASSQGGVKSSYNSPLHF.

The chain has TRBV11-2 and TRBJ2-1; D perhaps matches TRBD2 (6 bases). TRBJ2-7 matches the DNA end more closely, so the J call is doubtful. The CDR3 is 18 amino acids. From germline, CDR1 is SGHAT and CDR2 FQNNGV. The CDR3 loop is CASSSPWGNRKGGNEQYF. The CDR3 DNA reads TGTGCCAGCAGCTCTCCTTGGGGCAACCGGAAGGGAGGCAATGAGCAGTACTTC.

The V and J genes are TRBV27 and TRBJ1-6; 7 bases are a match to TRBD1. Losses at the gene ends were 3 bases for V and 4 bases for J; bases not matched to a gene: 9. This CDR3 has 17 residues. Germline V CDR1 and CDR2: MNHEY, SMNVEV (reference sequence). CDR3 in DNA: TGTGCCAGCAGTTTGACAGGGACCGGGGGGTATAATTCACCCCTCCACTTT. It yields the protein CASSLTGTGGYNSPLHF.

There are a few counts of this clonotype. In DNA form, the CDR3 reads TGCAGCGCGCCATTGCGGGGCACTGAAGCTTTCTTT. This encodes CSAPLRGTEAFF. The chain couples TRBV29-1 to TRBJ1-1; no clear D gene. CDR3 length: 12 amino acids. The germline V and J ends were trimmed by 7 bases and 4 bases, with 13 bases remaining between them. Germline assignment: CDR1 SQVTM and CDR2 ANQGSEA.

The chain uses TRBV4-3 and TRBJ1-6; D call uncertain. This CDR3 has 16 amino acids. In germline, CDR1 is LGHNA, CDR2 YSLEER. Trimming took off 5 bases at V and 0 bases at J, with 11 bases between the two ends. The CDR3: CASSYTKSSYNSPLHF. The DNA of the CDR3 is TGCGCCAGCAGCTATACAAAGAGCTCCTATAATTCACCCCTCCACTTT.

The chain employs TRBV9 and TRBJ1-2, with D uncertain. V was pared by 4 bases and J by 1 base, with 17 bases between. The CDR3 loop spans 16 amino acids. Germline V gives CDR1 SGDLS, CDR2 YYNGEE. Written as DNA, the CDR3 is TGTGCCAGCAGCCCCGGAGGAGGAGCCTTTAACTATGGCTACACCTTC. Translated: CASSPGGGAFNYGYTF.

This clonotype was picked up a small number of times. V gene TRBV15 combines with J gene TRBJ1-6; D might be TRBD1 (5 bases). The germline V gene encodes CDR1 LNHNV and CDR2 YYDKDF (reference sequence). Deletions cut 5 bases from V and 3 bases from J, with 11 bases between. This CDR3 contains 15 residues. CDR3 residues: CATSGGIYYNSPLHF. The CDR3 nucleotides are TGTGCCACCAGCGGGGGGATCTACTATAATTCACCCCTCCACTTT.

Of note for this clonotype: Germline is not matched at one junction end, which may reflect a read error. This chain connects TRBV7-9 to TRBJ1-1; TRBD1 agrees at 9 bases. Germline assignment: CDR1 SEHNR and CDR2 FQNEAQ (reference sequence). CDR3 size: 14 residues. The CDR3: CASSPGQGTTETFF. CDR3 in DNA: TGTGCCAGCAGCCCGGGACAGGGAACCACTGAAACTTTCTTT.

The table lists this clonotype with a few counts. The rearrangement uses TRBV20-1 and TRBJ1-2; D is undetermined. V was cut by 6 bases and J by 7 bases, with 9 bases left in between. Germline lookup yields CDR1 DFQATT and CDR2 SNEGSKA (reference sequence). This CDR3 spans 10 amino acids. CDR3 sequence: CSALKGGYTF. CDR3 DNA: TGCAGTGCCCTGAAGGGTGGCTACACCTTC.

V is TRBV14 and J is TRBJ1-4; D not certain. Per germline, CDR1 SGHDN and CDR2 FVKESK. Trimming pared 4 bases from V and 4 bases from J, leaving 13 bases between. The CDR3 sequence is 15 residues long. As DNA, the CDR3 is TGTGCCAGCAGCCCTTGGACGGGTTATAATGAAAAACTGTTTTTT. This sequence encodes CASSPWTGYNEKLFF. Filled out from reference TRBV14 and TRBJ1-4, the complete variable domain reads EAGVTQFPSHSVIEKGQTVTLRCDPISGHDNLYWYRRVMGKEIKFLLHFVKESKQDESGMPNNRFLAERTGGTYSTLKVQPAELEDSGVYFCASSPWTGYNEKLFFGSGTQLSVL.

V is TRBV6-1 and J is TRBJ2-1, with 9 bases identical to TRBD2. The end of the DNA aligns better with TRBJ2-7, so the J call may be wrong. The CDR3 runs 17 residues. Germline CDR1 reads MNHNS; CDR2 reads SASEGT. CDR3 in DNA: TGTGCCAGCAGTGAGCTCCTGCGGGGGGGCTCCTACAATGAGCAGTACTTC. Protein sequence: CASSELLRGGSYNEQYF.

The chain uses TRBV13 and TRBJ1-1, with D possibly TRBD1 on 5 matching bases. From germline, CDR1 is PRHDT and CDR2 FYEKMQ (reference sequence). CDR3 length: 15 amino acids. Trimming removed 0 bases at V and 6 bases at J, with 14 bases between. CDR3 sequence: CASSLGTDGTSEAFF. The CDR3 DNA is TGTGCCAGCAGCTTAGGGACCGACGGGACCTCTGAAGCTTTCTTT. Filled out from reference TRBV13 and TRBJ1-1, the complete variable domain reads AAGVIQSPRHLIKEKRETATLKCYPIPRHDTVYWYQQGPGQDPQFLISFYEKMQSDKGSIPDRFSAQQFSDYHSELNMSSLELGDSALYFCASSLGTDGTSEAFFGQGTRLTVV.

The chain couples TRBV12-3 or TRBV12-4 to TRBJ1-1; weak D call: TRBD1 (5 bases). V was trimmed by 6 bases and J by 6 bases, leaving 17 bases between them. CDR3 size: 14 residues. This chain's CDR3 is CASSKDNWRAEAFF. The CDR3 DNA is TGTGCCAGCAGCAAGGACAATTGGCGCGCTGAAGCTTTCTTT.

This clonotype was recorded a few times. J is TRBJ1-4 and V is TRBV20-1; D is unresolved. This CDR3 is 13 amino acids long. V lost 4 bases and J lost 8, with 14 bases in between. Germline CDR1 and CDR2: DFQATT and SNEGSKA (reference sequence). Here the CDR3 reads CSAIWDGGEKLFF. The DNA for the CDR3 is TGCAGTGCTATATGGGATGGAGGCGAAAAACTGTTTTTT.

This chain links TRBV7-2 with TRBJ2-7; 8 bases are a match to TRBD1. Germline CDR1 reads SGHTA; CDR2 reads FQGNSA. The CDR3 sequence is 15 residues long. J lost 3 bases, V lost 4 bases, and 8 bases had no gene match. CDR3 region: CASSSPGQGDYEQYF. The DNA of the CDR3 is TGTGCCAGCAGCTCTCCCGGACAGGGAGACTACGAGCAGTACTTC. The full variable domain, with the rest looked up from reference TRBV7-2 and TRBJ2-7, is GAGVSQSPSNKVTEKGKDVELRCDPISGHTALYWYRQSLGQGLEFLIYFQGNSAPDKSGLPSDRFSAERTGGSVSTLTIQRTQQEDSAVYLCASSSPGQGDYEQYFGPGTRLTVT.

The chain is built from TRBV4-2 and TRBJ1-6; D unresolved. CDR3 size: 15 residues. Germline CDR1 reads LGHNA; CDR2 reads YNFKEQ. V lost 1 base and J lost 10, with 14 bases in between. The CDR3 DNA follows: TGTGCCAGCAGCCAAGTAGGAGTAAAGCGCTCACCCCTCCACTTT. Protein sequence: CASSQVGVKRSPLHF.

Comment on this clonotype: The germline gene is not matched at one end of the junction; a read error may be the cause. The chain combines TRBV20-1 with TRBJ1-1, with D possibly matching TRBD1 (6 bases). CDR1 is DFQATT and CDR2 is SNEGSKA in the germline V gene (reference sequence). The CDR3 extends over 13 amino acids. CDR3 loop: CSARQVAGTETFF. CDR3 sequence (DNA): TGCAGTGCTCGACAGGTGGCTGGCACTGAAACTTTCTTT.